The 27 T cell receptor beta chains listed next were all sequenced from one sample in a study of T-cell memory formation after mild COVID-19. One entry per CDR3 protein results from TCRdb running MiXCR on the 5' RACE reads. The sample has approximately 150,000 distinct CDR3 sequences; over 10% are singletons. What was sequenced was PBMCs or a T cell subset sorted from them (not recorded which). The source is a man younger than 35 who had mild COVID-19 (a few samples of this study predate the infection). Cell type and time point are not known.

The CDR3 here is CASSYQSGGRDTQYF. The CDR3 coding sequence is TGTGCCAGCAGTTATCAAAGCGGGGGGAGGGATACGCAGTATTTT. The rearrangement uses TRBV6-6 and TRBJ2-3; 9 nucleotides align to TRBD2. Unmatched junction bases numbered 7, after V lost 3 bases and J lost 6 bases. Germline CDR1 is MNHNY and CDR2 is SVGAGI (reference sequence). CDR3 length: 15 residues.

This clonotype was detected many times. The rearrangement uses TRBV5-1 and TRBJ2-1; TRBD1 aligns across 9 bases. Germline values: CDR1 SGHRS, CDR2 YFSETQ. The CDR3 has 14 residues. The trim removed 4 bases at V and 5 bases at J, leaving 4 bases unmatched. The CDR3: CASSLGTGHNEQFF. The DNA of the CDR3 is TGCGCCAGCAGCCTCGGGACAGGGCACAATGAGCAGTTCTTC.

The chain carries TRBV29-1 and TRBJ2-2; no definite D call. The CDR3 is 12 amino acids. Looked up from germline, CDR1 is SQVTM and CDR2 is ANQGSEA. Trimming stripped 1 base from V and 7 bases from J, with 7 bases between. CDR3 loop: CSVEVVGGELFF. CDR3 nucleotides: TGCAGCGTTGAAGTCGTTGGCGGGGAGCTGTTTTTT.

This chain joins TRBV6-1 and TRBJ1-6; D remains ambiguous. Looked up from germline, CDR1 is MNHNS and CDR2 is SASEGT. The CDR3 is made up of 14 amino acids. Trimming shortened V by 5 bases and J by 5 bases, and 10 bases separated the two germline ends. In DNA, the CDR3 is TGTGCCAGCAGTAGGACGGGAAATAATTCACCCCTCCACTTT. Protein sequence: CASSRTGNNSPLHF.

This rearrangement joins TRBV7-3 to TRBJ2-3, with D tentatively TRBD1 (5 bases). There are 14 residues in the CDR3. Between the trimmed V and J ends, which lost 7 bases and 1 base, there was a span of 12 bases. CDR1 is SGHTA and CDR2 is FQGTGA in the germline V gene. CDR3 DNA sequence: TGTGCCAGCACGGTAGGGGCTGGCACAGATACGCAGTATTTT. As protein: CASTVGAGTDTQYF.

The chain links TRBV6-5 to TRBJ2-7; D possibly uses TRBD1 or TRBD2 (6 bases each). This CDR3 is built from 15 residues. Germline CDR1 and CDR2: MNHEY and SVGAGI. Between the trimmed V and J ends, which lost 6 bases and 2 bases, there was a span of 17 bases. Here the CDR3 reads CASRGTGAKAYEQYF. The CDR3 nucleotides read TGTGCCAGCAGGGGGACGGGGGCGAAGGCCTACGAGCAGTACTTC.

The V call is TRBV27, the J call TRBJ2-5; 11 bases are a match to TRBD2. The CDR3 is made up of 15 amino acids. V lost 3 bases to trimming and J lost 4 bases; unmatched junction nucleotides: 4. The V gene's germline CDR1 is MNHEY and CDR2 SMNVEV (reference sequence). CDR3 residues: CASSFSGLAVETQYF. CDR3 DNA sequence: TGTGCCAGCAGTTTCTCGGGACTAGCGGTAGAGACCCAGTACTTC.

The V gene is TRBV6-1, the J gene TRBJ1-1; D not certain. V was trimmed by 6 bases and J by 4 bases, leaving 9 bases between them. The CDR3 is 12 residues long. Germline CDR1 is MNHNS and CDR2 is SASEGT. CDR3: CASSPQSTEAFF. CDR3 DNA sequence: TGTGCCAGCAGCCCTCAGAGCACTGAAGCTTTCTTT.

CDR3 DNA sequence: TGCGCCAGCAGCCACGGACAGGGGAATATGGGCTCACCCCTCCACTTT. This gives the protein CASSHGQGNMGSPLHF. J is TRBJ1-6 and V is TRBV5-1, with 9 positions matching TRBD1. The germline gives CDR1 SGHRS, CDR2 YFSETQ. J was trimmed by 10 bases and V by 4 bases; bases with no gene match: 12. CDR3 length: 16 residues.

The CDR3 DNA reads TGTGCCAGCAGCTTTAAGGGGGCCGAAAATTCACCCCTCCACTTT. This encodes CASSFKGAENSPLHF. The chain employs TRBV7-9 and TRBJ1-6; 7 positions agree with TRBD1. The junction had 6 bases not matched to a gene; V was cut back by 3 bases and J by 7 bases. This CDR3 spans 15 amino acids. Germline lookup yields CDR1 SEHNR and CDR2 FQNEAQ (reference sequence).

This clonotype was found many times. J is TRBJ1-2 and V is TRBV7-2, with TRBD1 matching 7 bases. Germline CDR1 reads SGHTA; CDR2 reads FQGNSA. The V gene end was trimmed by 5 bases and the J gene end by 4 bases; junction bases not matched to a gene: 7. The length of the CDR3 is 14 residues. The CDR3 sequence is CASSPTGALYGYTF. The CDR3 coding sequence is TGTGCCAGCAGCCCTACAGGGGCCCTCTATGGCTACACCTTC.

The chain has TRBV4-3 and TRBJ2-3; the D is unclear. This CDR3 has 13 amino acids. Germline CDR1 and CDR2: LGHNA and YSLEER. V was clipped by 3 bases and J by 3 bases, with 7 bases between them. The CDR3 sequence: CASSQEITDTQYF. Here the CDR3 DNA reads TGCGCCAGCAGCCAGGAAATTACAGATACGCAGTATTTT.

V gene TRBV7-2 combines with J gene TRBJ1-4; no clear D gene. CDR3 length: 11 residues. Germline V gene sequence: CDR1 SGHTA, CDR2 FQGNSA. V was clipped by 2 bases and J by 8 bases, with 3 bases between them. The CDR3 nucleotides read TGTGCCAGCAGCTTAAGCGAAAAACTGTTTTTT. It yields the protein CASSLSEKLFF.

V usage is TRBV6-5 and J usage is TRBJ1-2, with D unclear. The germline gives CDR1 MNHEY, CDR2 SVGAGI. The CDR3 length is 15 residues. Trimming pared 2 bases from V and 0 bases from J, leaving 10 bases between. CDR3 nucleotides: TGTGCCAGCAGTTACGAGGGAACCGCTAACTATGGCTACACCTTC. It encodes CASSYEGTANYGYTF.

This clonotype came up a few times. The chain uses TRBV18 and TRBJ2-7, with 7 bases lining up with TRBD1. This CDR3 is 15 amino acids long. The germline V gene has CDR1 KGHSH and CDR2 LQKENI. Trimming took 0 bases from V and 2 from J; bases not matched to a gene: 4. The CDR3 DNA sequence: TGTGCCAGCTCACCACCGGGACAGCCAGCCTACGAGCAGTACTTC. Translation gives CASSPPGQPAYEQYF.

The sample holds a few counts of this clonotype. This chain connects TRBV5-1 to TRBJ2-5, with TRBD1 matching 7 bases. CDR3 length equals 14 residues. In germline, CDR1 is SGHRS, CDR2 YFSETQ. After removal of 6 bases from V and 2 bases from J, the junction contained 7 bases not matched to a gene. As DNA, the CDR3 is TGCGCCAGCACCCTACAGGGGCGGCAAGAGACCCAGTACTTC. Its translation: CASTLQGRQETQYF.

This clonotype turned up a few times. V is TRBV5-1 and J is TRBJ2-5; D is ambiguous. This CDR3 has 11 residues. Germline assignment: CDR1 SGHRS and CDR2 YFSETQ. The V end was cut by 6 bases, the J end by 5 bases, with 8 bases between. CDR3 region: CASNDGETQYF. DNA of the CDR3: TGCGCCAGCAACGACGGGGAGACCCAGTACTTC.

A few counts support this clonotype. The chain couples TRBV18 to TRBJ2-7, with D maybe TRBD2 (5 bases). CDR1 and CDR2 (germline): KGHSH, LQKENI. Trimming left V 4 bases short and J 6 bases short, with 13 bases between. The CDR3 spans 13 residues. Written as DNA, the CDR3 is TGTGCCAGCTCACGGGCTAGCTCGCGCGAGCAGTACTTC. Residues: CASSRASSREQYF.

This chain links TRBV7-3 with TRBJ2-3, with TRBD2 identical over 7 bases. With V trimmed by 1 base and J by 0 bases, 1 base remained unmatched. Germline CDR1 SGHTA, CDR2 FQGTGA. The length of the CDR3 is 15 residues. This chain's CDR3 is CASSLSGGSTDTQYF. The DNA for the CDR3 is TGTGCCAGCAGCTTAAGCGGGGGTAGCACAGATACGCAGTATTTT.

This clonotype was seen a handful of times. The V and J genes are TRBV5-1 and TRBJ1-6; D might be TRBD1 (6 bases). V was trimmed by 0 bases and J by 8 bases, leaving 9 bases between them. This CDR3 is 14 amino acids long. Germline V gene data show CDR1 as SGHRS and CDR2 as YFSETQ. The CDR3 region is CASSLEPGDSPLHF. CDR3 nucleotides: TGCGCCAGCAGCTTGGAGCCAGGGGATTCACCCCTCCACTTT.

The chain links TRBV10-2 to TRBJ1-6, with D perhaps TRBD1 (6 bases). Trimming stripped 6 bases from V and 5 bases from J, with 8 bases between. CDR1 and CDR2 (germline): WSHSY, SAAADI. The CDR3 spans 13 residues. CDR3 in DNA: TGCGCCAGCAGGAGGGGGGATAATTCACCCCTCCACTTT. Translation gives CASRRGDNSPLHF.

The chain combines TRBV27 with TRBJ1-5; D is uncertain. The CDR3 runs to 13 residues. The ends were cut back, 0 bases at V and 5 bases at J, with 5 bases in the middle. CDR1 and CDR2 from the germline V gene are MNHEY and SMNVEV (reference sequence). DNA for the CDR3: TGTGCCAGCAGTTTATCCTTCGATCAGCCCCAGCATTTT. Translating it yields CASSLSFDQPQHF.

This clonotype was detected only a few times. This chain uses TRBV7-9 with TRBJ2-3, with D maybe TRBD1 (6 bases). V lost 3 bases and J 5 bases, leaving 24 bases between the germline ends. Looked up from germline, CDR1 is SEHNR and CDR2 is FQNEAQ (reference sequence). CDR3 length: 18 amino acids. As DNA, the CDR3 is TGTGCCAGCAGCTTTGGGTTCCGAGGGGGTATGGGTGGAGATACGCAGTATTTT. It is translated as CASSFGFRGGMGGDTQYF.

The chain employs TRBV6-2 or TRBV6-3 and TRBJ2-6, with 7 bases matching TRBD1. The CDR3 has 17 residues. J gave up 1 base and V 11 bases, and 14 bases lay outside the gene matches. The germline CDR1 and CDR2 sequences are MNHEY and SVGEGT. CDR3 amino acids: CACRDSRRLSGANVLTF. Written as DNA, the CDR3 is TGTGCCTGCCGGGACAGCCGAAGACTGTCTGGGGCCAACGTCCTGACTTTC.

This chain joins TRBV28 and TRBJ2-2, with D possibly TRBD1 on 6 matching bases. The V end was cut by 6 bases, the J end by 0 bases, with 11 bases between. CDR1 is MDHEN, CDR2 SYDVKM, per germline. The CDR3 spans 15 residues. The CDR3 reads CASRSGTTNTGELFF. CDR3 coding DNA: TGTGCCAGCAGATCCGGGACAACGAACACCGGGGAGCTGTTTTTT.

This chain connects TRBV5-1 to TRBJ2-7; D gene unclear. V was pared by 5 bases and J by 4 bases, with 10 bases between. The CDR3 contains 12 residues. Germline CDR1 reads SGHRS; CDR2 reads YFSETQ. Here the CDR3 reads CASSTSRYEQYF. The CDR3, as DNA: TGCGCCAGCAGTACGTCCCGGTACGAGCAGTACTTC.

A few counts support this clonotype. The chain employs TRBV7-9 and TRBJ2-7; D is tentatively TRBD1 or TRBD2 (5 bases each). V was trimmed by 1 base and J by 1 base, leaving 11 bases between them. Germline V gene data show CDR1 as SEHNR and CDR2 as FQNEAQ (reference sequence). The CDR3 runs to 15 residues. The CDR3 DNA is TGTGCCAGCAGCTTAGTTGCTTGGGGGTCCTACGAGCAGTACTTC. Protein sequence: CASSLVAWGSYEQYF.